The clone carrying this TCR beta chain was detected many times. Its target is not known. Amplification targeted the TCR beta CDR3 regions, with RNA transcripts as the source material. Amplification began with first-round RT-PCR using HTBI primers, then second-round multiplex PCR was performed. MiXCR, run by TCRdb on the multiplex PCR reads, gives a single entry per CDR3 protein. The profile shows around 470,000 distinct CDR3 sequences, around an eighth of them singletons. Diagnosis relied on clinical symptoms, serum thyroxine, TRAb, thyroid ultrasound and orbital computed tomography. V was pared by 2 bases and J by 1 base, with 8 bases between. The CDR3 sequence is 15 residues long. Germline CDR1 is SGHVS and CDR2 is FNYEAQ. This entry is derived from a study of Graves' ophthalmopathy and Graves' hyperthyroidism. Study details: Samples of peripheral blood were obtained at initial diagnosis, prior to treatment of any kind.

Points from the study as a whole: The 13-signature model separated ophthalmopathy from stable hyperthyroidism at 85% to 90% sensitivity and nearly 82% specificity.

The chain recombines TRBV7-6 with TRBJ2-2; D perhaps matches TRBD1 (5 bases). The source material was blood. This TCR came from a woman in her 30s with Graves' ophthalmopathy. The CDR3 sequence is CASSLSRENTGELFF. The CDR3 region has the DNA TGTGCCAGCAGCTTATCCAGGGAGAACACCGGGGAGCTGTTTTTT.